This is a list of T cell receptor beta chains from one sample in a study of T cell responses to AZD1222 COVID-19 vaccine. TCRdb keeps only in-frame clones here, not all; method: immunoSEQ multiplex PCR. The sample holds about 42,000 clones; approximately 89% are singletons and the top ten take around 25%. Material: peripheral blood, obtained 28 days after the second AZD1222 dose. The receptor set was obtained from an adult who received the AZD1222 COVID-19 vaccine. Both conserved end residues are part of each CDR3. A D gene is named only where the DNA matches it firmly. Expanded clones get a size class; other rows say once, few or many, or leave the size out.

size | length | J | V | D | CDR3 | DNA
NA | 16 | TRBJ2-7 | TRBV19 | NA | CASSIEPGTSSYEQYF | TGTGCCAGTAGTATAGAGCCTGGGACGTCCTCCTACGAGCAGTACTTC
NA | 17 | TRBJ2-1 | TRBV11-2 | TRBD2 | CASRLSVRGSGTVKQFF | TGTGCCAGCAGATTATCCGTCCGGGGTAGCGGGACGGTGAAGCAGTTCTTC
NA | 15 | TRBJ1-1 | TRBV7-3 | NA | CASSLDPARNTEAFF | TGTGCCAGCAGCCTCGACCCAGCAAGGAACACTGAAGCTTTCTTT
NA | 13 | TRBJ1-2 | TRBV18 | NA | CASSPSDSSGYTF | TGTGCCAGCTCACCCTCGGACAGCTCTGGCTACACCTTC
few | 12 | TRBJ1-2 | TRBV12-3/TRBV12-4 | NA | CASSSTGWGYTF | TGTGCCAGCAGTTCCACAGGATGGGGCTACACCTTC
NA | 17 | TRBJ2-3 | TRBV12-5 | TRBD2 | CASGLAGPTLSTDTQYF | TGTGCTAGTGGGTTAGCGGGCCCAACCCTAAGCACAGATACGCAGTATTTT
NA | 15 | TRBJ1-3 | TRBV28 | NA | CASSLLGGSGNTIYF | TGTGCCAGCAGTCTCCTGGGGGGCTCTGGAAACACCATATATTTT
NA | 15 | TRBJ1-6 | TRBV7-3 | NA | CASSESPGSGSPLHF | TGTGCCAGCAGTGAGAGCCCAGGGAGCGGTTCACCCCTCCACTTT
once | 14 | TRBJ2-3 | TRBV5-1 | TRBD1 | CASRPGQSTDTQYF | TGCGCCAGCAGGCCGGGACAGAGCACAGATACGCAGTATTTT
NA | 17 | TRBJ1-3 | TRBV7-2 | TRBD1 | CASSPRQGALSGNTIYF | TGTGCCAGCAGCCCCAGACAGGGAGCCCTCTCTGGAAACACCATATATTTT
NA | 21 | TRBJ1-2 | TRBV5-1 | NA | CASSLDGATPQSLLFNYGYTF | TGCGCCAGCAGCTTGGACGGAGCAACTCCCCAAAGTCTCCTATTTAACTATGGCTACACCTTC
NA | 17 | TRBJ1-2 | TRBV5-4 | NA | CASSSGQNFDFVGGYTF | TGTGCCAGCAGCTCTGGACAGAACTTCGACTTCGTGGGAGGCTACACCTTC
NA | 14 | TRBJ1-1 | TRBV4-2 | NA | CASSPETLRTEAFF | TGTGCCAGCAGCCCAGAAACATTGCGCACTGAAGCTTTCTTT
NA | 19 | TRBJ1-3 | TRBV9 | TRBD1 | CASSVGSVTRDRVPNTIYF | TGTGCCAGCAGCGTCGGATCTGTCACCCGGGACAGGGTACCGAACACCATATATTTT
few | 11 | TRBJ1-2 | TRBV12-3/TRBV12-4 | NA | CASSPGVGYTF | TGTGCCAGCAGTCCCGGAGTTGGCTACACCTTC